Each of the 22 T cell receptor beta chains below was sequenced from the same sample in a study of T-cell memory formation after mild COVID-19. MiXCR was run by TCRdb on the 5' RACE reads, yielding one entry per CDR3 protein. The table includes 98,000 or so distinct CDR3 sequences, 15% to 20% detected once. Material for sequencing was PBMCs or a T cell subset sorted from them (not recorded which). Every receptor here comes from a young man who had mild COVID-19 (a few samples of this study predate the infection). Cell type and time point are not known.

The J gene is TRBJ1-2, the V gene TRBV6-5; TRBD1 matches 9 bases. V dropped 5 bases and J dropped 5; count of bases not matched to a gene: 9. Per germline, CDR1 MNHEY and CDR2 SVGAGI. The CDR3 runs to 15 residues. The DNA of the CDR3 is TGTGCCAGCAGTAATAGACAGGGGGAGGGGTATGGCTACACCTTC. It translates to CASSNRQGEGYGYTF.

V usage is TRBV12-3 or TRBV12-4 and J usage is TRBJ2-3; D remains unclear. This CDR3 has 14 residues. The V end lost 2 bases, the J end lost 6 bases, and 12 bases lay between the germline ends. CDR3 region: CASSLSTSPDTQYF. Here the CDR3 DNA reads TGTGCCAGCAGTTTATCGACAAGCCCCGATACGCAGTATTTT.

The chain has TRBV15 and TRBJ2-7, with 7 nucleotides matching TRBD1. CDR1 and CDR2 from the germline V gene are LNHNV and YYDKDF (reference sequence). V was pared by 0 bases and J by 2 bases, with 4 bases of the junction left unmatched. The CDR3 runs to 15 residues. The DNA of the CDR3 is TGTGCCACCAGCAGAGATGTAAGGGGGCCCTACGAGCAGTACGTC. This codes for CATSRDVRGPYEQYV.

Only a few counts were recorded for this clonotype. This chain links TRBV20-1 with TRBJ2-3, with TRBD2 as a possible D gene (7 bases). Germline CDR1 DFQATT, CDR2 SNEGSKA (reference sequence). V lost 1 base, J lost 6 bases, and 11 bases lay in between. The CDR3 is 13 amino acids. The CDR3 reads CSARAGGGDTQYF. Here the CDR3 DNA reads TGCAGTGCTAGAGCGGGGGGCGGGGATACGCAGTATTTT.

This clonotype was recorded at least ten times. The gene calls are TRBV5-1 and TRBJ2-1; the D gene is possibly TRBD1 (7 bases). The length of the CDR3 is 15 residues. V shed 6 bases and J shed 7 bases, with 20 bases lying between them. Germline values: CDR1 SGHRS, CDR2 YFSETQ. CDR3 DNA: TGCGCCAGCACCAGGGGGGACTGGGCCGGTAATGAGCAGTTCTTC. Translation: CASTRGDWAGNEQFF.

This clonotype was counted a few times. The rearrangement joins TRBV5-6 to TRBJ1-2; the D is unclear. V gave up 1 base and J gave up 0 bases, with 7 bases separating them. The CDR3 spans 14 residues. Germline V CDR1 and CDR2: SGHDT, YYEEEE. CDR3: CASSLYGANYGYTF. In nucleotides, the CDR3 is TGTGCCAGCAGCTTGTACGGGGCTAACTATGGCTACACCTTC.

The rearrangement links TRBV6-2 or TRBV6-3 to TRBJ1-2; D is unresolved. The CDR3 is made up of 13 amino acids. Germline CDR1 and CDR2: MNHEY and SVGEGT. V lost 7 bases to trimming and J lost 2 bases, with 11 bases between them. The CDR3 DNA reads as TGTGCCAGCACTGCGACGGTGAACTATGGCTACACCTTC. Its protein is CASTATVNYGYTF.

A single count supports this clonotype. The gene calls are TRBV10-3 and TRBJ2-2; 10 nucleotides match TRBD1. With V trimmed by 3 bases and J by 6 bases, 4 bases remained unmatched. This CDR3 is 15 amino acids long. CDR1 is ENHRY and CDR2 is SYGVKD in the germline V gene. CDR3 region: CAISEGDRGPGELFF. CDR3 in DNA: TGTGCCATCAGTGAAGGGGACAGGGGCCCCGGGGAGCTGTTTTTT.

This clonotype has a handful of counts. The chain uses TRBV5-1 and TRBJ2-3, with 10 bases lining up with TRBD1. CDR1 SGHRS and CDR2 YFSETQ come from the germline V gene. This CDR3 has 14 amino acids. The J segment lost 5 bases and the V segment lost 4 bases, leaving 4 bases of the junction unmatched. The CDR3: CASSPGTGVDTQYF. CDR3 coding DNA: TGCGCCAGCAGCCCGGGGACAGGGGTAGATACGCAGTATTTT.

This clonotype was seen ten or more times. The V gene is TRBV7-9, the J gene TRBJ2-1; a possible D gene is TRBD2 (5 bases). Germline CDR1 SEHNR, CDR2 FQNEAQ (reference sequence). The CDR3 is 16 residues long. The V and J ends lost 6 bases and 3 bases respectively, with 18 bases between them. This CDR3 reads CASRLSLDGNYNEQFF. The CDR3 nucleotides are TGTGCCAGCAGGTTGAGTCTGGACGGGAACTACAATGAGCAGTTCTTC.

V is TRBV7-6 and J is TRBJ2-5; D not resolved. The CDR3 extends over 13 amino acids. Trimming left V 0 bases short and J 0 bases short, with 2 bases between. From germline, CDR1 is SGHVS and CDR2 FNYEAQ. The CDR3 loop reads CASSLAYQETQYF. CDR3 sequence (DNA): TGTGCCAGCAGCTTAGCCTACCAAGAGACCCAGTACTTC.

This clonotype was observed many times. The chain joins TRBV29-1 to TRBJ2-2, with D unclear. The length of the CDR3 is 13 residues. V lost 3 bases, J lost 7 bases, and 12 bases lay in between. Germline V gene sequence: CDR1 SQVTM, CDR2 ANQGSEA. CDR3 region: CSVEDDPGGELFF. The CDR3 DNA reads as TGCAGCGTTGAGGACGACCCGGGCGGGGAGCTGTTTTTT.

This clonotype has a count of ten or more. V is TRBV5-1 and J is TRBJ1-5; D is perhaps TRBD1 (6 bases). V lost 0 bases and J lost 5, with 9 bases in between. This CDR3 spans 14 amino acids. CDR1 and CDR2 from the germline V gene are SGHRS and YFSETQ. The CDR3 DNA is TGCGCCAGCAGCTTGGCGTCAGGGGATCAGCCCCAGCATTTT. Translating gives CASSLASGDQPQHF.

The chain joins TRBV2 to TRBJ2-7; D is uncertain. Per the germline V gene, CDR1 is SNHLY and CDR2 is FYNNEI. Trimming removed 8 bases from V and 9 bases from J, with 14 bases in between. There are 11 residues in the CDR3. CDR3: CASGVGLVQYF. Written as DNA, the CDR3 is TGTGCCAGCGGGGTAGGGCTCGTGCAGTACTTC.

This clonotype was seen a handful of times. V gene TRBV2 combines with J gene TRBJ2-5, with 11 bases aligning to TRBD2. The CDR3 has 15 amino acids. Germline values: CDR1 SNHLY, CDR2 FYNNEI. The ends lost 5 bases at V and 1 base at J; junction bases unmatched: 3. CDR3 protein: CASSRGTSGQETQYF. The CDR3 bases are TGTGCCAGCAGTCGAGGGACTAGCGGCCAAGAGACCCAGTACTTC.

This clonotype came up a few times. The chain uses TRBV4-2 and TRBJ2-2, with D maybe TRBD1 (6 bases). The germline V gene has CDR1 LGHNA and CDR2 YNFKEQ. The ends were cut back, 4 bases at V and 3 bases at J, with 12 bases in the middle. This CDR3 has 15 amino acids. CDR3 protein: CASSRQGLDTGELFF. CDR3 bases: TGTGCCAGCAGCCGGCAGGGGTTGGACACCGGGGAGCTGTTTTTT.

The genes are TRBV5-1 and TRBJ1-1; maybe TRBD1 (5 bases). Trimming shortened V by 4 bases and J by 1 base, and 11 bases separated the two germline ends. The CDR3 runs 14 residues. Germline V gene sequence: CDR1 SGHRS, CDR2 YFSETQ. CDR3 region: CASSAGPSNTEAFF. In nucleotides, the CDR3 is TGCGCCAGCAGCGCGGGACCCTCGAACACTGAAGCTTTCTTT.

A few counts support this clonotype. The V call is TRBV28, the J call TRBJ1-2; D is ambiguous. The CDR3 loop spans 13 amino acids. Germline V gene lookup returns CDR1 MDHEN and CDR2 SYDVKM. Trimming left V 7 bases short and J 0 bases short, with 9 bases between. The DNA of the CDR3 is TGTGCCAGCACCGAATATTCTAACTATGGCTACACCTTC. It translates to CASTEYSNYGYTF.

The rearrangement links TRBV7-2 to TRBJ2-2; TRBD1 agrees at 7 bases. The CDR3 contains 13 residues. V dropped 6 bases and J dropped 6; count of bases not matched to a gene: 4. In germline, CDR1 is SGHTA, CDR2 FQGNSA. The CDR3 here is CASRATGPGELFF. CDR3 bases: TGTGCCAGCAGAGCGACAGGGCCCGGGGAGCTGTTTTTT.

This rearrangement joins TRBV7-8 to TRBJ1-5; D remains unclear. Trimming shortened V by 0 bases and J by 6 bases, and 18 bases separated the two germline ends. CDR1 and CDR2 (germline): SGHVS, FQNEAQ. CDR3 size: 17 residues. The CDR3 loop reads CASSLAPRLQVAQPQHF. CDR3 sequence (DNA): TGTGCCAGCAGCTTAGCCCCGAGATTACAAGTGGCTCAGCCCCAGCATTTT.

The rearrangement joins TRBV7-9 to TRBJ1-5, with a possible D match to TRBD1 (6 bases). V was cut by 5 bases and J by 1 base, with 9 bases left in between. The CDR3 has 14 residues. The V gene's germline CDR1 is SEHNR and CDR2 FQNEAQ (reference sequence). The CDR3 spells CASSPDRSNQPQHF. DNA of the CDR3: TGTGCCAGCAGCCCGGACAGAAGCAATCAGCCCCAGCATTTT.

This clonotype was counted only a few times. This chain connects TRBV29-1 to TRBJ2-3; tentatively, D is TRBD1 (5 bases). V was shortened by 6 bases and J by 1 base, with 11 bases between the two germline ends. Germline CDR1 and CDR2: SQVTM and ANQGSEA. There are 13 residues in the CDR3. CDR3 sequence reads: CSVCRVRTDTQYF. In nucleotides, the CDR3 is TGCAGCGTGTGCAGGGTGCGCACAGATACGCAGTATTTT.